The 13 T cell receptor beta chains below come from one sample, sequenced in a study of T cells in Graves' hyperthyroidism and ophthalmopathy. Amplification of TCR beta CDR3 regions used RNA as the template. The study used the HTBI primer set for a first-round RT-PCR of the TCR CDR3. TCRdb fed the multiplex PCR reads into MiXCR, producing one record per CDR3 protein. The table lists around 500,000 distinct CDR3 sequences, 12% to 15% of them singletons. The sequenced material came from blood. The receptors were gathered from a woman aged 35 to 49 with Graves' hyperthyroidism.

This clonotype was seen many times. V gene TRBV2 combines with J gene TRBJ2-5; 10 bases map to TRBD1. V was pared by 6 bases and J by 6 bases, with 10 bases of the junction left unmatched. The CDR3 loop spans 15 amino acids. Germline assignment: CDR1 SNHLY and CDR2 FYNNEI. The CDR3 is CASRDPGQGMQTQYF. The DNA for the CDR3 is TGTGCCAGCAGGGATCCGGGACAGGGGATGCAGACCCAGTACTTC.

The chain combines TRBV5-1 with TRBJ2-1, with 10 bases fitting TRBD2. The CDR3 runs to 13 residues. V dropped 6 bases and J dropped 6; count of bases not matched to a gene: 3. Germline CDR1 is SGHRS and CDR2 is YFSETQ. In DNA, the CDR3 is TGCGCCAGCACCCTAGCGGGAGCCAATGAGCAGTTCTTC. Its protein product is CASTLAGANEQFF.

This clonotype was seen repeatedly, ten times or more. This CDR3 is CASSLTGGPTNTGTDTQYF. The CDR3 bases are TGCGCCAGCAGCCTGACAGGGGGCCCTACTAATACAGGCACAGATACGCAGTATTTT. The chain couples TRBV5-1 to TRBJ2-3; 10 bases fit TRBD1. V lost 4 bases to trimming and J lost 1 base; unmatched junction nucleotides: 15. CDR3 size: 19 residues. The V gene's germline CDR1 is SGHRS and CDR2 YFSETQ.

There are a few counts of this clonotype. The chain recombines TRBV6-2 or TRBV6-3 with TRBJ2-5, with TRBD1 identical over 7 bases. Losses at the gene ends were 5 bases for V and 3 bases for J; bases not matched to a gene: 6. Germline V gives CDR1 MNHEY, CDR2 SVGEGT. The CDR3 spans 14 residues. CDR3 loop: CASSRTGGKETQYF. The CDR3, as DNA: TGTGCCAGCAGTAGGACAGGTGGGAAAGAGACCCAGTACTTC.

CDR3 in DNA: TGTGCCAGCAGCAAACCACGGACTAGCGGGAGGACTAGCACAGATACGCAGTATTTT. Translation gives CASSKPRTSGRTSTDTQYF. This rearrangement joins TRBV7-9 to TRBJ2-3, with 14 bases aligning to TRBD2. This CDR3 region has 19 residues. J was trimmed by 0 bases and V by 5 bases; bases with no gene match: 10. CDR1 is SEHNR, CDR2 FQNEAQ, per germline (reference sequence).

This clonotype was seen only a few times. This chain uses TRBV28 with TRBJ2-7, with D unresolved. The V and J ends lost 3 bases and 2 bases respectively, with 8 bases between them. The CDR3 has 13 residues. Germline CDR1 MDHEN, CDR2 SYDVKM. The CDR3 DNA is TGTGCCAGCAGTTTCCAACCTACCTACGAGCAGTACTTC. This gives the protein CASSFQPTYEQYF.

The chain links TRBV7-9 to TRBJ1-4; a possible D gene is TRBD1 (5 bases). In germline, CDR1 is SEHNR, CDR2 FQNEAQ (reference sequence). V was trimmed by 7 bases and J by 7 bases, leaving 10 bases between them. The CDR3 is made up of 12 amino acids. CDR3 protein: CASTRDGEKLFF. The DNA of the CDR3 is TGTGCCAGCACCCGGGACGGTGAAAAACTGTTTTTT.

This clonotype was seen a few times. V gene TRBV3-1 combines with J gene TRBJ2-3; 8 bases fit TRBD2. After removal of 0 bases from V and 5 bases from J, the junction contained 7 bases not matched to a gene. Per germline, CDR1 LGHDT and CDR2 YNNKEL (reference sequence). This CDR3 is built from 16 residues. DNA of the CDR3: TGTGCCAGCAGCCAAGATCGGCGCCGGGAGGGAGATACGCAGTATTTT. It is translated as CASSQDRRREGDTQYF.

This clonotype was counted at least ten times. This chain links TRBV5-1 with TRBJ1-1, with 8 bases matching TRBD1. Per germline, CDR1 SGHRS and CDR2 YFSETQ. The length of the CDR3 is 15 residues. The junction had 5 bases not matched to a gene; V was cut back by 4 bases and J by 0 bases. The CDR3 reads CASSRTRGLNTEAFF. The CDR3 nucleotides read TGCGCCAGCAGCAGAACCAGGGGGCTGAACACTGAAGCTTTCTTT.

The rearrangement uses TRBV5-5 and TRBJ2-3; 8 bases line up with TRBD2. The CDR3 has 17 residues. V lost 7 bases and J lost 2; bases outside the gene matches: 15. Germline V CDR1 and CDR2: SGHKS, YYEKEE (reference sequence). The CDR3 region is CASGFPGGSGITDTQYF. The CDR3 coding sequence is TGTGCCAGCGGTTTTCCCGGGGGTAGCGGGATCACAGATACGCAGTATTTT. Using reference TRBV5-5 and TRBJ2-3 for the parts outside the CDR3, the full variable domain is DAGVTQSPTHLIKTRGQQVTLRCSPISGHKSVSWYQQVLGQGPQFIFQYYEKEERGRGNFPDRFSARQFPNYSSELNVNALLLGDSALYLCASGFPGGSGITDTQYFGPGTRLTVL.

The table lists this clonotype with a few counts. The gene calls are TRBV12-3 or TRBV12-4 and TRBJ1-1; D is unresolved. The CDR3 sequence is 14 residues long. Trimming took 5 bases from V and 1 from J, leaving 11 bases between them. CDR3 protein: CASSASMGNTEAFF. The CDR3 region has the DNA TGTGCCAGCAGTGCGTCAATGGGGAACACTGAAGCTTTCTTT.

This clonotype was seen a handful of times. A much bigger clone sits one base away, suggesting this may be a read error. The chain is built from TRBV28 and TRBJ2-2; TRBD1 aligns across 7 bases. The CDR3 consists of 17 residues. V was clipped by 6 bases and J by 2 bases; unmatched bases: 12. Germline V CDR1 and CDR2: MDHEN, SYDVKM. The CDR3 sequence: CASSPEPGQINTGELFF. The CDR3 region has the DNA TGTGCCAGCAGCCCTGAGCCGGGACAGATCAACACCGGGGAGCTGTTTTTT.

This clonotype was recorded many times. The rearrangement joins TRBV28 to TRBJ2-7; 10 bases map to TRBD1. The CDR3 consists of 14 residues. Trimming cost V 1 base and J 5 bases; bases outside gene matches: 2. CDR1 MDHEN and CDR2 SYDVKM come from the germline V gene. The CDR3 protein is CASSLSGTGDEQYF. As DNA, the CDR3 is TGTGCCAGCAGTTTATCCGGGACAGGGGACGAGCAGTACTTC.